These T cell receptor beta chains were read from a single sample in a study of T cells in Graves' hyperthyroidism and ophthalmopathy. MiXCR, applied by TCRdb to the multiplex PCR reads, yields one record per CDR3 protein. This table holds 660,000 or so distinct CDR3 sequences, approximately 42% found once. Sequencing input: peripheral blood or thyroid tissue (not recorded which). These receptors all stem from an adult man with Graves' disease, either hyperthyroidism or ophthalmopathy (not recorded which). Both conserved end residues are part of each CDR3. Each record gives: CDR3 protein, CDR3 DNA, D gene, clone size, J gene, V gene, CDR3 length. A D gene is named only where the DNA matches it firmly. Clone sizes are given selectively: once, few, many, or a class where the clone is expanded.

CDR3 protein: CSANSGGNQPQHF; CDR3 DNA: TGCAGTGCTAACTCGGGGGGCAATCAGCCCCAGCATTTT; D gene: NA; clone size: NA; J gene: TRBJ1-5; V gene: TRBV20-1; CDR3 length: 13
CDR3 protein: CASASVPPGNTIYF; CDR3 DNA: TGTGCCAGCGCCTCAGTGCCCCCAGGAAACACCATATATTTT; D gene: NA; clone size: few; J gene: TRBJ1-3; V gene: TRBV4-2; CDR3 length: 14
CDR3 protein: CASSEPPGLNYGYTF; CDR3 DNA: TGTGCCAGCAGTGAACCGCCGGGGTTGAACTATGGCTACACCTTC; D gene: NA; clone size: few; J gene: TRBJ1-2; V gene: TRBV2; CDR3 length: 15
CDR3 protein: CASSPTSGREYEQYF; CDR3 DNA: TGTGCCAGCTCGCCCACTAGCGGGAGAGAATACGAGCAGTACTTC; D gene: TRBD2; clone size: few; J gene: TRBJ2-7; V gene: TRBV7-9; CDR3 length: 15
CDR3 protein: CSVIVYMNTEAFF; CDR3 DNA: TGCAGCGTTATCGTGTACATGAACACTGAAGCTTTCTTT; D gene: NA; clone size: many; J gene: TRBJ1-1; V gene: TRBV29-1; CDR3 length: 13
CDR3 protein: CASSLSATGANYGYTF; CDR3 DNA: TGTGCCAGCAGCTTAAGCGCCACAGGGGCTAACTATGGCTACACCTTC; D gene: TRBD1; clone size: few; J gene: TRBJ1-2; V gene: TRBV7-8; CDR3 length: 16
CDR3 protein: CASRMVGNTEAFF; CDR3 DNA: TGTGCCAGCAGGATGGTGGGGAACACTGAAGCTTTCTTT; D gene: NA; clone size: NA; J gene: TRBJ1-1; V gene: TRBV7-9; CDR3 length: 13
CDR3 protein: CASSVDGRSGETQYF; CDR3 DNA: TGTGCCAGCAGCGTAGACGGGAGGTCGGGGGAGACCCAGTACTTC; D gene: TRBD2; clone size: NA; J gene: TRBJ2-5; V gene: TRBV9; CDR3 length: 15
CDR3 protein: CASSQVPTSGGTYQETQYF; CDR3 DNA: TGTGCCAGCAGCCAAGTCCCGACTAGCGGGGGGACGTACCAAGAGACCCAGTACTTC; D gene: TRBD2; clone size: NA; J gene: TRBJ2-5; V gene: TRBV5-4; CDR3 length: 19
CDR3 protein: CASSLEHNTGELFF; CDR3 DNA: TGTGCCAGCAGCTTGGAACACAATACCGGGGAGCTGTTTTTT; D gene: NA; clone size: NA; J gene: TRBJ2-2; V gene: TRBV7-2; CDR3 length: 14
CDR3 protein: CASRASGGDYEQYF; CDR3 DNA: TGCGCCAGCAGGGCTAGCGGGGGAGACTACGAGCAGTACTTC; D gene: TRBD2; clone size: many; J gene: TRBJ2-7; V gene: TRBV5-1; CDR3 length: 14
CDR3 protein: CSARDHGTGHEKLFF; CDR3 DNA: TGCAGTGCTAGAGATCATGGGACAGGGCATGAAAAACTGTTTTTT; D gene: TRBD1; clone size: few; J gene: TRBJ1-4; V gene: TRBV20-1; CDR3 length: 15
CDR3 protein: CASSLGRERLGYTF; CDR3 DNA: TGTGCCAGCAGCTTAGGAAGGGAGCGGCTTGGCTACACCTTC; D gene: NA; clone size: NA; J gene: TRBJ1-2; V gene: TRBV7-9; CDR3 length: 14
CDR3 protein: CASSQEGGQHNQPQHF; CDR3 DNA: TGCGCCAGCAGCCAAGAAGGGGGACAGCACAATCAGCCCCAGCATTTT; D gene: TRBD1; clone size: NA; J gene: TRBJ1-5; V gene: TRBV7-3; CDR3 length: 16
CDR3 protein: CASSFRQSEAFF; CDR3 DNA: TGTGCCAGCAGCTTTCGACAGAGTGAAGCTTTCTTT; D gene: NA; clone size: many; J gene: TRBJ1-1; V gene: TRBV7-9; CDR3 length: 12
CDR3 protein: CASSLGTIYGQPQHF; CDR3 DNA: TGTGCCAGTAGTCTCGGGACAATCTACGGGCAGCCCCAGCATTTT; D gene: NA; clone size: few; J gene: TRBJ1-5; V gene: TRBV19; CDR3 length: 15
CDR3 protein: CSANRDRGPETQYF; CDR3 DNA: TGCAGTGCTAATCGGGACAGGGGGCCAGAGACCCAGTACTTC; D gene: TRBD1; clone size: many; J gene: TRBJ2-5; V gene: TRBV20-1; CDR3 length: 14
CDR3 protein: CASSLMTGQMNTEAFF; CDR3 DNA: TGTGCCAGCAGCTTAATGACGGGACAGATGAACACTGAAGCTTTCTTT; D gene: TRBD1; clone size: NA; J gene: TRBJ1-1; V gene: TRBV7-9; CDR3 length: 16
CDR3 protein: CARGVGTEAFF; CDR3 DNA: TGTGCTAGAGGGGTGGGAACTGAAGCTTTCTTT; D gene: NA; clone size: NA; J gene: TRBJ1-1; V gene: TRBV25-1; CDR3 length: 11
CDR3 protein: CASSETGGAMSQPQHF; CDR3 DNA: TGTGCCAGCAGTGAAACCGGGGGGGCGATGAGTCAGCCCCAGCATTTT; D gene: NA; clone size: few; J gene: TRBJ1-5; V gene: TRBV6-5; CDR3 length: 16
CDR3 protein: CASSEGRGAGRYGYTF; CDR3 DNA: TGTGCCAGCAGTGAAGGAAGAGGCGCAGGGCGGTATGGCTACACCTTC; D gene: NA; clone size: NA; J gene: TRBJ1-2; V gene: TRBV6-1; CDR3 length: 16
CDR3 protein: CASSGTYEETQYF; CDR3 DNA: TGTGCCAGCAGTGGGACGTACGAAGAGACCCAGTACTTC; D gene: NA; clone size: NA; J gene: TRBJ2-5; V gene: TRBV6-1; CDR3 length: 13
CDR3 protein: CASSLAQGSDDSPLHF; CDR3 DNA: TGTGCCAGCAGCTTAGCCCAGGGCAGTGATGATTCACCCCTCCACTTT; D gene: NA; clone size: NA; J gene: TRBJ1-6; V gene: TRBV7-6; CDR3 length: 16
CDR3 protein: CASSQDKSSGFYGYTF; CDR3 DNA: TGCGCCAGCAGCCAAGATAAATCGTCGGGTTTCTATGGCTACACCTTC; D gene: NA; clone size: NA; J gene: TRBJ1-2; V gene: TRBV4-1; CDR3 length: 16
CDR3 protein: CASSYREFSYEQYF; CDR3 DNA: TGTGCCAGCAGTTACCGCGAATTCTCCTACGAGCAGTACTTC; D gene: NA; clone size: few; J gene: TRBJ2-7; V gene: TRBV6-6; CDR3 length: 14
CDR3 protein: CASSPDRGRGYTF; CDR3 DNA: TGTGCCAGCAGCCCAGACAGGGGCCGTGGCTACACCTTC; D gene: TRBD1; clone size: NA; J gene: TRBJ1-2; V gene: TRBV7-2; CDR3 length: 13